One and the same sample provided the 21 T cell receptor beta chains below, sequenced in a study of T-cell memory formation after mild COVID-19 (dated by TCRdb to the early 2020s). Library creation used 5' RACE. Sequencing was performed on an Illumina NovaSeq 6000. TCRdb handled the public reads itself, with Q25 trimming in fastp and clone calling in MiXCR, and kept productive beta chains. Every CDR3 protein is listed once, alongside the most common genes and DNA of its rows. For this sample the table gives roughly 480,000 distinct CDR3 sequences, of which more than 20% were detected only once. The ten largest clones add up to approximately 12% of the sample. The specimen sequenced was PBMCs or a T cell subset sorted from them (not recorded which). These receptors were taken from an adult woman who had mild COVID-19 (a few samples of this study predate the infection). The sample titles of this study are shuffled in the database, so cell type and time point are left out; the donor was told from shared clones.

This clonotype was counted between two and nine times. This rearrangement joins TRBV12-3 or TRBV12-4 to TRBJ1-2; a weak D match, TRBD1 (6 bases). Trimming shortened V by 3 bases and J by 7 bases, and 21 bases separated the two germline ends. The CDR3 is made up of 16 amino acids. CDR3 DNA sequence: TGTGCCAGCAGTTTGGTTCTCGGGACACTAGTTCGTGGCTACACCTTC. Translating gives CASSLVLGTLVRGYTF.

The table lists this clonotype with a few counts. The chain uses TRBV5-1 and TRBJ2-3, with D unresolved. The germline V and J ends were trimmed by 0 bases and 6 bases, with 17 bases remaining between them. This CDR3 has 16 residues. The germline V gene encodes CDR1 SGHRS and CDR2 YFSETQ. The CDR3 DNA follows: TGCGCCAGCAGCTTGGAGACCATCCTAGTTGGTGATACGCAGTATTTT. It specifies CASSLETILVGDTQYF.

V usage is TRBV18 and J usage is TRBJ2-1; possibly TRBD1 or TRBD2 for D (5 bases each). Germline V CDR1 and CDR2: KGHSH, LQKENI. This CDR3 is 18 amino acids long. Trimming shortened V by 3 bases and J by 1 base, and 19 bases separated the two germline ends. The CDR3 nucleotides read TGTGCCAGCTCACCCGGAGACAGCAGGACTTATTCCTACAATGAGCAGTTCTTC. This sequence encodes CASSPGDSRTYSYNEQFF.

The V gene is TRBV2, the J gene TRBJ1-2; D uncertain. The CDR3 length is 14 residues. The germline V and J ends were trimmed by 1 base and 4 bases, with 10 bases remaining between them. Looked up from germline, CDR1 is SNHLY and CDR2 is FYNNEI. CDR3 bases: TGTGCCAGCAGTGAAGATGGTCTTACCTATGGCTACACCTTC. This translates into CASSEDGLTYGYTF.

Remarks on this clonotype: The junction departs from germline at one end; a sequencing error may be responsible. The V and J genes are TRBV9 and TRBJ1-1; D remains ambiguous. CDR1 and CDR2 (germline): SGDLS, YYNGEE. This CDR3 is built from 15 residues. The CDR3 DNA is TGTGCCAGCAGCCCGCACCCGGACGGGAACGCTGAAGCTTTCTTT. This encodes CASSPHPDGNAEAFF.

This clonotype was seen a handful of times. CDR3 amino acids: CAKATSAGTDTQYF. The CDR3 DNA follows: TGTGCCAAGGCGACTAGCGCTGGCACAGATACGCAGTATTTT. The gene calls are TRBV7-2 and TRBJ2-3; 8 bases are shared with TRBD2. This CDR3 has 14 residues. Trimming cost V 10 bases and J 1 base; bases outside gene matches: 7. The germline CDR1 and CDR2 sequences are SGHTA and FQGNSA.

Here the CDR3 DNA reads TGCGCCAGCAGCCAAGTCAGTGGCGGCAATCAGCCCCAGCATTTT. The encoded protein is CASSQVSGGNQPQHF. This chain connects TRBV4-1 to TRBJ1-5, with D unclear. The V end lost 1 base, the J end lost 2 bases, and 9 bases lay between the germline ends. From germline, CDR1 is MGHRA and CDR2 YSYEKL. The CDR3 length is 15 residues.

The chain joins TRBV24-1 to TRBJ2-5; 11 bases are shared with TRBD2. V lost 4 bases and J lost 4; bases outside the gene matches: 10. The CDR3 covers 17 residues. The germline V gene encodes CDR1 KGHDR and CDR2 SFDVKD. The CDR3 here is CATSDPAVAGGRETQYF. CDR3 DNA: TGTGCCACCAGTGACCCGGCGGTAGCGGGGGGGCGAGAGACCCAGTACTTC.

CDR3 nucleotide sequence: TGCAGCGTCCGGGCGTCTCAAGGCTACACCTTC. This gives the protein CSVRASQGYTF. The genes are TRBV29-1 and TRBJ1-2; no reliable D call. This CDR3 has 11 amino acids. Germline CDR1 is SQVTM and CDR2 is ANQGSEA. The germline V and J ends were trimmed by 6 bases and 8 bases, with 13 bases remaining between them.

The genes are TRBV3-1 and TRBJ2-1; TRBD2 matches 11 bases. The germline gives CDR1 LGHDT, CDR2 YNNKEL (reference sequence). The CDR3 is made up of 15 amino acids. Trimming cost V 1 base and J 9 bases; bases outside gene matches: 5. In nucleotides, the CDR3 is TGTGCCAGCAGCCAAGGGACTAGCGGGTCTATTGAGCAGTTCTTC. Translating gives CASSQGTSGSIEQFF.

The chain couples TRBV10-3 to TRBJ2-1; D remains ambiguous. This CDR3 is 15 amino acids long. Germline V CDR1 and CDR2: ENHRY, SYGVKD. Trimming stripped 2 bases from V and 3 bases from J, with 11 bases between. The CDR3 DNA is TGTGCCATCAGTGAGGTTGTGATCCGCTACAATGAGCAGTTCTTC. Translating gives CAISEVVIRYNEQFF.

A few counts support this clonotype. The rearrangement uses TRBV7-6 and TRBJ2-2; perhaps D is TRBD1 or TRBD2 (5 bases each). Deletions cut 2 bases from V and 8 bases from J, with 18 bases between. This CDR3 region has 16 residues. Germline V gene data show CDR1 as SGHVS and CDR2 as FNYEAQ. The CDR3 DNA sequence: TGTGCCAGCAGCTTATACGGTCGGGGCGCTTCAGGGGAGCTGTTTTTT. Translated, it gives CASSLYGRGASGELFF. Complete variable domain (other parts from reference TRBV7-6 and TRBJ2-2): GAGVSQSPRYKVTKRGQDVALRCDPISGHVSLYWYRQALGQGPEFLTYFNYEAQQDKSGLPNDRFSAERPEGSISTLTIQRTEQRDSAMYRCASSLYGRGASGELFFGEGSRLTVL.

This clonotype was detected only once. The rearrangement uses TRBV6-1 and TRBJ1-6, with 7 bases lining up with TRBD1. CDR1 MNHNS and CDR2 SASEGT come from the germline V gene. The V gene end was trimmed by 6 bases and the J gene end by 7 bases; junction bases not matched to a gene: 3. The CDR3 spans 13 residues. The CDR3 sequence: CASRGQLNSPLHF. The CDR3 DNA sequence: TGTGCCAGCAGGGGACAGCTCAATTCACCCCTCCACTTT.

This clonotype was picked up a small number of times. The chain has TRBV20-1 and TRBJ1-1; unclear D gene. This CDR3 contains 15 residues. CDR1 and CDR2 (germline): DFQATT, SNEGSKA (reference sequence). Trimming left V 0 bases short and J 4 bases short, with 15 bases between. CDR3 in DNA: TGCAGTGCTAGAGATCATCAGGCCCGGAGCACTGAAGCTTTCTTT. This sequence encodes CSARDHQARSTEAFF.

This clonotype was observed a few times. The chain joins TRBV7-9 to TRBJ1-1, with TRBD1 as a possible D gene (5 bases). The CDR3 sequence is 14 residues long. In germline, CDR1 is SEHNR, CDR2 FQNEAQ (reference sequence). The V end lost 5 bases, the J end lost 4 bases, and 14 bases lay between the germline ends. The CDR3 sequence is CASSNPSGGTEAFF. Here the CDR3 DNA reads TGTGCCAGCAGCAACCCGAGCGGGGGCACTGAAGCTTTCTTT. Full variable domain (remainder filled in from reference TRBV7-9 and TRBJ1-1): DTGVSQNPRHKITKRGQNVTFRCDPISEHNRLYWYRQTLGQGPEFLTYFQNEAQLEKSRLLSDRFSAERPKGSFSTLEIQRTEQGDSAMYLCASSNPSGGTEAFFGQGTRLTVV.

This clonotype was observed a handful of times. The genes are TRBV5-1 and TRBJ2-7, with D perhaps matching TRBD1 (6 bases). The CDR3 has 15 residues. Germline V lookup: CDR1 SGHRS, CDR2 YFSETQ. V lost 3 bases to trimming and J lost 2 bases, with 15 bases between them. CDR3 loop: CASSYLKQGAYEQYF. For the CDR3, the DNA is TGCGCCAGCAGCTACCTTAAACAGGGAGCCTACGAGCAGTACTTC.

This clonotype showed up just a few times. The V call is TRBV24-1, the J call TRBJ2-4; D ambiguous. Germline assignment: CDR1 KGHDR and CDR2 SFDVKD. The CDR3 has 12 residues. The germline V and J ends were trimmed by 6 bases and 7 bases, with 9 bases remaining between them. In DNA form, the CDR3 reads TGTGCCACCAGTCCATCTTTGAACATTCAGTACTTC. Its translation is CATSPSLNIQYF.

The chain combines TRBV12-3 or TRBV12-4 with TRBJ2-1; 12 nucleotides line up with TRBD2. The V segment lost 5 bases and the J segment 10 bases; nucleotides outside the gene matches: 9. This CDR3 contains 15 residues. The CDR3 protein is CASSASGGALGEQFF. CDR3 coding DNA: TGTGCCAGCAGTGCTAGCGGGGGGGCCCTCGGGGAGCAGTTCTTC.

The chain links TRBV9 to TRBJ2-3, with 11 bases matching TRBD2. The V gene end was trimmed by 0 bases and the J gene end by 5 bases; junction bases not matched to a gene: 8. The CDR3 runs 17 residues. The germline V gene encodes CDR1 SGDLS and CDR2 YYNGEE. CDR3 amino acids: CASSVGGTSGPGDTQYF. CDR3 nucleotides: TGTGCCAGCAGCGTAGGAGGGACTAGCGGTCCCGGAGATACGCAGTATTTT.

This clonotype was observed at least ten times. The V and J genes are TRBV4-3 and TRBJ2-2; D remains unclear. The CDR3 totals 12 residues. Germline CDR1 and CDR2: LGHNA and YSLEER. V was clipped by 3 bases and J by 5 bases, with 4 bases between them. CDR3 region: CASSQGTGELFF. The CDR3 DNA is TGCGCCAGCAGCCAGGGGACCGGGGAGCTGTTTTTT.

This clonotype turned up a few times. The V call is TRBV24-1, the J call TRBJ2-5, with 8 bases lining up with TRBD1. Trimming removed 3 bases from V and 2 bases from J; junction bases left unmatched: 13. The germline gives CDR1 KGHDR, CDR2 SFDVKD. The CDR3 runs 18 residues. The CDR3 region has the DNA TGTGCCACCAGTGATCCTCTATCGGGACAGGAGTCACAAGAGACCCAGTACTTC. Amino acids: CATSDPLSGQESQETQYF.